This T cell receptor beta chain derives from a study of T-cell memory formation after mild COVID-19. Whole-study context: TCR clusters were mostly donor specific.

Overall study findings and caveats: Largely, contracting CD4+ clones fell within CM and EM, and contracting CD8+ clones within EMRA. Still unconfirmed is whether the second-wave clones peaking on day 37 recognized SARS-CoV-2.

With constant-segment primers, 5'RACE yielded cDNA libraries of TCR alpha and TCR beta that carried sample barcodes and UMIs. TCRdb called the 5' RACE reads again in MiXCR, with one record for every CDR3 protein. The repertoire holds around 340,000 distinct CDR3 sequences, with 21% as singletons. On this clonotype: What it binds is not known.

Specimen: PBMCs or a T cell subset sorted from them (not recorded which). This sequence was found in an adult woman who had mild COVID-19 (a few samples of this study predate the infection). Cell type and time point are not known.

In DNA form, the CDR3 reads TGTGCCAGCCGACCTAGCGGGGGGCCTAGCACAGATACGCAGTATTTT. Protein product: CASRPSGGPSTDTQYF. The chain combines TRBV28 with TRBJ2-3, with 11 bases lining up with TRBD2. V trimming: 8 bases; J trimming: 0 bases; junction bases outside the gene matches: 7. CDR1 and CDR2 (germline): MDHEN, SYDVKM. CDR3 size: 16 residues.